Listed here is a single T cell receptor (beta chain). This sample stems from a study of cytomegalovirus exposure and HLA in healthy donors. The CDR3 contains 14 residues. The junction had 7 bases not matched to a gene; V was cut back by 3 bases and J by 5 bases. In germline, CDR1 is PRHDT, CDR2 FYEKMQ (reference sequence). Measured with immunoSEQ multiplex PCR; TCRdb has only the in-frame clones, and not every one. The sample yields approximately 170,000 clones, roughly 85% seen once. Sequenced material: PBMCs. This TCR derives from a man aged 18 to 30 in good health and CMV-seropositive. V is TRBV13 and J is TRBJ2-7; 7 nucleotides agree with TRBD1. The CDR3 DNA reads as TGTGCCAGCAGCTTGGACGACAGGGTCGACGAGCAGTACTTC. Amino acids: CASSLDDRVDEQYF.